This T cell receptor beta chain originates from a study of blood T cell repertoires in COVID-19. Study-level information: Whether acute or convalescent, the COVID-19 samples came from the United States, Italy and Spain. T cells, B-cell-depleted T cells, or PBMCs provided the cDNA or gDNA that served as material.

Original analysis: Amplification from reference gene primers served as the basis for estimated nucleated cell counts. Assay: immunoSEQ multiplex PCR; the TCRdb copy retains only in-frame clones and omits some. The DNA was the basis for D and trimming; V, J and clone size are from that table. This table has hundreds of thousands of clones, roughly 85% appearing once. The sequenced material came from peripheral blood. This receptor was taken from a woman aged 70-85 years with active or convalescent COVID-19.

CDR3 residues: CASSYPTGVNQPQHF. Written as DNA, the CDR3 is TGTGCCAGCAGTTACCCTACAGGGGTCAATCAGCCCCAGCATTTT. The V and J genes are TRBV6-6 and TRBJ1-5, with 7 bases matching TRBD1. The CDR3 is made up of 15 amino acids. Unmatched junction bases numbered 4, after V lost 2 bases and J lost 3 bases. Germline CDR1 reads MNHNY; CDR2 reads SVGAGI (reference sequence).